A selection of T cell receptor beta chains follows, all from one sample in a study of early T cells in non-severe SARS-CoV-2 infection. TCRdb reprocessed the 5' RACE reads via MiXCR and lists one record per CDR3 protein. The sample records about 69,000 distinct CDR3 sequences, roughly a tenth being singletons. The sample consisted of whole blood. Receptor source: an adult who was a healthcare worker with PCR-confirmed SARS-CoV-2 infection or an uninfected control (not recorded which). The CDR3 runs from the conserved cysteine through the conserved F or W. Each record gives: CDR3 length, clone size, J gene, D gene, V gene, CDR3 protein, CDR3 DNA. A D gene is named only where the DNA matches it firmly. For some rows the clone size is stated as once, few or many, or as a class when expanded; others skip it.

len: 13; abundance: -; j_gene: TRBJ2-7; d_gene: TRBD1; v_gene: TRBV29-1; CDR3aa: CSAAPGQGYEQYF; CDR3nt: TGCAGCGCGGCGCCGGGACAGGGATACGAGCAGTACTTC
len: 16; abundance: few; j_gene: TRBJ2-5; d_gene: -; v_gene: TRBV4-2; CDR3aa: CASSQDLGAAGETQYF; CDR3nt: TGTGCCAGCAGCCAAGATTTGGGCGCAGCCGGAGAGACCCAGTACTTC
len: 16; abundance: many; j_gene: TRBJ2-1; d_gene: -; v_gene: TRBV7-2; CDR3aa: CASSSQAGTHLLLQFF; CDR3nt: TGTGCCAGCAGCTCCCAAGCCGGGACCCATTTACTATTGCAGTTCTTC
len: 14; abundance: many; j_gene: TRBJ1-2; d_gene: -; v_gene: TRBV12-3/TRBV12-4; CDR3aa: CASRGPQSGYGYTF; CDR3nt: TGTGCCAGCAGAGGACCCCAATCGGGCTATGGCTACACCTTC
len: 16; abundance: few; j_gene: TRBJ2-1; d_gene: TRBD1; v_gene: TRBV4-3; CDR3aa: CASSQDPRGLYNEQFF; CDR3nt: TGCGCCAGCAGCCAAGATCCCAGGGGGCTATACAATGAGCAGTTCTTC
len: 12; abundance: -; j_gene: TRBJ1-2; d_gene: -; v_gene: TRBV19; CDR3aa: CASIGRNYGYTF; CDR3nt: TGTGCCAGTATCGGCAGGAACTATGGCTACACCTTC
len: 13; abundance: few; j_gene: TRBJ2-3; d_gene: -; v_gene: TRBV24-1; CDR3aa: CATSDHLTDTQYF; CDR3nt: TGTGCCACCAGTGATCATCTCACAGATACGCAGTATTTT
len: 13; abundance: -; j_gene: TRBJ2-7; d_gene: -; v_gene: TRBV4-3; CDR3aa: CASSQDRRGRQYF; CDR3nt: TGCGCCAGCAGCCAAGATCGACGGGGGCGGCAGTACTTC
len: 14; abundance: few; j_gene: TRBJ1-2; d_gene: TRBD1; v_gene: TRBV19; CDR3aa: CASRPGQSNYGYTF; CDR3nt: TGTGCCAGTAGGCCGGGACAGAGTAACTATGGCTACACCTTC
len: 21; abundance: many; j_gene: TRBJ1-1; d_gene: -; v_gene: TRBV21-1; CDR3aa: CASSKGSPYRSDRRLNTEAFF; CDR3nt: TGTGCCAGCAGCAAAGGATCCCCTTATCGTTCGGACAGAAGATTGAACACTGAAGCTTTCTTT
len: 13; abundance: -; j_gene: TRBJ1-1; d_gene: -; v_gene: TRBV29-1; CDR3aa: CSVAAGVAPEAFF; CDR3nt: TGCAGCGTCGCGGCAGGGGTAGCGCCTGAAGCTTTCTTT
len: 12; abundance: -; j_gene: TRBJ2-1; d_gene: -; v_gene: TRBV7-2; CDR3aa: CASSLDLNEQFF; CDR3nt: TGTGCCAGCAGCCTCGACTTAAATGAGCAGTTCTTC
len: 15; abundance: many; j_gene: TRBJ2-7; d_gene: TRBD1; v_gene: TRBV20-1; CDR3aa: CSAKPFAQGDYEQYF; CDR3nt: TGCAGTGCTAAGCCATTCGCCCAGGGGGACTACGAGCAGTACTTC
len: 14; abundance: -; j_gene: TRBJ2-2; d_gene: -; v_gene: TRBV29-1; CDR3aa: CSVGQVGGTGELFF; CDR3nt: TGCAGCGTTGGACAGGTCGGTGGCACCGGGGAGCTGTTTTTT
len: 13; abundance: -; j_gene: TRBJ2-7; d_gene: -; v_gene: TRBV11-2; CDR3aa: CASSLAGSHEQYF; CDR3nt: TGTGCCAGCAGCTTGGCAGGTTCCCACGAGCAGTACTTC
len: 14; abundance: few; j_gene: TRBJ1-1; d_gene: -; v_gene: TRBV30; CDR3aa: CAWSIYPGNTEAFF; CDR3nt: TGTGCCTGGTCCATCTACCCAGGGAACACTGAAGCTTTCTTT
len: 14; abundance: many; j_gene: TRBJ1-6; d_gene: -; v_gene: TRBV18; CDR3aa: CASSPERMNSPLHF; CDR3nt: TGTGCCAGCTCACCAGAACGGATGAATTCACCCCTCCACTTT
len: 15; abundance: many; j_gene: TRBJ1-1; d_gene: -; v_gene: TRBV20-1; CDR3aa: CSANPTVFMNTEAFF; CDR3nt: TGCAGTGCTAATCCTACGGTTTTTATGAACACTGAAGCTTTCTTT
len: 14; abundance: few; j_gene: TRBJ2-1; d_gene: TRBD2; v_gene: TRBV5-6; CDR3aa: CASSSGGYYNEQFF; CDR3nt: TGTGCCAGCAGCTCCGGGGGGTACTACAATGAGCAGTTCTTC
len: 14; abundance: -; j_gene: TRBJ1-5; d_gene: -; v_gene: TRBV3-1; CDR3aa: CASSQGQGPIPQHF; CDR3nt: TGTGCCAGCAGCCAAGGGCAGGGTCCGATTCCCCAGCATTTT
len: 18; abundance: -; j_gene: TRBJ1-5; d_gene: -; v_gene: TRBV6-2/TRBV6-3; CDR3aa: CASSQGFVVGIIDQPQHF; CDR3nt: TGTGCCAGCAGTCAAGGATTCGTTGTTGGTATTATAGATCAGCCCCAGCATTTT
len: 16; abundance: -; j_gene: TRBJ2-3; d_gene: -; v_gene: TRBV11-2; CDR3aa: CASSLGVSYSTDTQYF; CDR3nt: TGTGCCAGCAGCTTAGGGGTTTCTTATAGCACAGATACGCAGTATTTT
len: 12; abundance: many; j_gene: TRBJ1-2; d_gene: -; v_gene: TRBV6-6; CDR3aa: CASRDTGYGYTF; CDR3nt: TGTGCCAGCAGGGATACAGGATATGGCTACACCTTC
len: 14; abundance: -; j_gene: TRBJ1-2; d_gene: -; v_gene: TRBV2; CDR3aa: CASSGDRQDYGYTF; CDR3nt: TGTGCCAGCAGCGGCGACAGGCAAGACTATGGCTACACCTTC
len: 16; abundance: -; j_gene: TRBJ2-2; d_gene: -; v_gene: TRBV5-5; CDR3aa: CASSPGTSTYTGELFF; CDR3nt: TGTGCCAGCAGCCCCGGGACTTCAACTTACACCGGGGAGCTGTTTTTT
len: 13; abundance: many; j_gene: TRBJ2-5; d_gene: -; v_gene: TRBV10-3; CDR3aa: CAISVSGQETQYF; CDR3nt: TGTGCCATCAGTGTTAGCGGTCAAGAGACCCAGTACTTC
len: 18; abundance: few; j_gene: TRBJ2-7; d_gene: TRBD2; v_gene: TRBV6-5; CDR3aa: CASSYSGTSGRETYEQYF; CDR3nt: TGTGCCAGCAGTTACTCCGGGACTAGCGGGAGGGAGACCTACGAGCAGTACTTC
len: 15; abundance: many; j_gene: TRBJ1-4; d_gene: TRBD1; v_gene: TRBV30; CDR3aa: CAWSTGQGASEKLFF; CDR3nt: TGTGCCTGGAGTACCGGACAGGGGGCTAGTGAAAAACTGTTTTTT
len: 17; abundance: -; j_gene: TRBJ2-4; d_gene: -; v_gene: TRBV5-5; CDR3aa: CASSLAGGVGAKNIQYF; CDR3nt: TGTGCCAGCAGCTTGGCCGGCGGGGTGGGGGCCAAAAACATTCAGTACTTC
len: 15; abundance: -; j_gene: TRBJ2-7; d_gene: TRBD1; v_gene: TRBV19; CDR3aa: CASTISGTAVYEQYF; CDR3nt: TGTGCCAGTACCATAAGTGGGACAGCAGTCTACGAGCAGTACTTC
len: 15; abundance: many; j_gene: TRBJ2-3; d_gene: -; v_gene: TRBV5-8; CDR3aa: CASSLEGGSGYTQYF; CDR3nt: TGTGCCAGCAGCTTGGAAGGGGGAAGTGGATATACGCAGTATTTT
len: 14; abundance: -; j_gene: TRBJ2-1; d_gene: -; v_gene: TRBV7-6; CDR3aa: CASSLAPAVNEQFF; CDR3nt: TGTGCCAGCAGCTTAGCCCCCGCAGTCAATGAGCAGTTCTTC
len: 14; abundance: -; j_gene: TRBJ1-1; d_gene: -; v_gene: TRBV20-1; CDR3aa: CSASGEGIGTEAFF; CDR3nt: TGCAGTGCTAGTGGCGAGGGCATCGGCACTGAAGCTTTCTTT
len: 14; abundance: few; j_gene: TRBJ2-7; d_gene: TRBD2; v_gene: TRBV7-9; CDR3aa: CASSLGAGVNEQYF; CDR3nt: TGTGCCAGCAGCTTGGGTGCGGGGGTGAACGAGCAGTACTTC
len: 17; abundance: -; j_gene: TRBJ2-6; d_gene: -; v_gene: TRBV14; CDR3aa: CASSQEFRPSGANVLTF; CDR3nt: TGTGCCAGCAGCCAAGAGTTTAGGCCCTCTGGGGCCAACGTCCTGACTTTC
len: 14; abundance: few; j_gene: TRBJ2-2; d_gene: -; v_gene: TRBV13; CDR3aa: CASSGGEDTGELFF; CDR3nt: TGTGCCAGCAGTGGGGGCGAGGATACCGGGGAGCTGTTTTTT
len: 12; abundance: few; j_gene: TRBJ1-5; d_gene: -; v_gene: TRBV6-6; CDR3aa: CASSPQGQPQHF; CDR3nt: TGTGCCAGCAGTCCCCAGGGGCAGCCCCAGCATTTT
len: 16; abundance: many; j_gene: TRBJ1-4; d_gene: -; v_gene: TRBV5-1; CDR3aa: CASSLMPRGSNEKLFF; CDR3nt: TGCGCCAGCAGCTTGATGCCCCGAGGATCTAATGAAAAACTGTTTTTT
len: 15; abundance: few; j_gene: TRBJ2-3; d_gene: -; v_gene: TRBV18; CDR3aa: CASRPGPQREDTQYF; CDR3nt: TGTGCCAGCCGCCCCGGGCCTCAAAGGGAAGATACGCAGTATTTT
len: 13; abundance: many; j_gene: TRBJ1-1; d_gene: -; v_gene: TRBV9; CDR3aa: CASSVEMNTEAFF; CDR3nt: TGTGCCAGCAGCGTAGAGATGAACACTGAAGCTTTCTTT
len: 13; abundance: -; j_gene: TRBJ1-5; d_gene: -; v_gene: TRBV19; CDR3aa: CASSGSLNQPQHF; CDR3nt: TGTGCCAGTAGTGGCAGCCTCAATCAGCCCCAGCATTTT
len: 14; abundance: many; j_gene: TRBJ2-7; d_gene: TRBD2; v_gene: TRBV7-2; CDR3aa: CASSLAGGPDEQYF; CDR3nt: TGTGCCAGCAGCCTAGCGGGAGGGCCTGACGAGCAGTACTTC
len: 14; abundance: -; j_gene: TRBJ2-3; d_gene: TRBD2; v_gene: TRBV20-1; CDR3aa: CSAMLAGSTDTQYF; CDR3nt: TGCAGTGCTATGCTAGCGGGAAGCACAGATACGCAGTATTTT
len: 14; abundance: few; j_gene: TRBJ2-1; d_gene: -; v_gene: TRBV20-1; CDR3aa: CSASAMDSYNEQFF; CDR3nt: TGCAGTGCTAGCGCCATGGACAGCTACAATGAGCAGTTCTTC
len: 14; abundance: many; j_gene: TRBJ2-1; d_gene: TRBD1; v_gene: TRBV7-2; CDR3aa: CASSLGQANNEQFF; CDR3nt: TGTGCCAGCAGCTTGGGACAGGCCAACAATGAGCAGTTCTTC
len: 16; abundance: few; j_gene: TRBJ2-7; d_gene: TRBD2; v_gene: TRBV7-2; CDR3aa: CASSLLAGTPSGEQYF; CDR3nt: TGTGCCAGCAGCCTTTTAGCGGGCACACCATCGGGCGAGCAGTACTTC
len: 11; abundance: many; j_gene: TRBJ1-2; d_gene: TRBD1; v_gene: TRBV20-1; CDR3aa: CRPTGGHGYTF; CDR3nt: TGCAGGCCTACAGGGGGCCATGGCTACACCTTC
len: 14; abundance: -; j_gene: TRBJ1-1; d_gene: -; v_gene: TRBV5-1; CDR3aa: CASSLSRSASEAFF; CDR3nt: TGCGCCAGCAGCTTATCCCGCTCGGCCTCTGAAGCTTTCTTT
len: 15; abundance: few; j_gene: TRBJ1-3; d_gene: -; v_gene: TRBV5-1; CDR3aa: CASSLAGGGGNTIYF; CDR3nt: TGCGCCAGCAGCTTGGCTGGGGGCGGTGGAAACACCATATATTTT
len: 13; abundance: -; j_gene: TRBJ2-1; d_gene: -; v_gene: TRBV24-1; CDR3aa: CATSGLSGLEQFF; CDR3nt: TGTGCCACCAGTGGGCTGAGCGGGCTGGAGCAGTTCTTC
len: 15; abundance: many; j_gene: TRBJ2-3; d_gene: TRBD2; v_gene: TRBV2; CDR3aa: CASSERLAETDTQYF; CDR3nt: TGTGCCAGCAGTGAACGGCTAGCGGAAACAGATACGCAGTATTTT
len: 15; abundance: -; j_gene: TRBJ2-5; d_gene: TRBD2; v_gene: TRBV6-5; CDR3aa: CASSYGGGTQETQYF; CDR3nt: TGTGCCAGCAGTTACGGGGGGGGGACCCAAGAGACCCAGTACTTC
len: 16; abundance: many; j_gene: TRBJ2-3; d_gene: -; v_gene: TRBV5-6; CDR3aa: CASSLGPGPRTDTQYF; CDR3nt: TGTGCCAGCAGCTTGGGTCCGGGACCTCGCACAGATACGCAGTATTTT
len: 15; abundance: many; j_gene: TRBJ1-3; d_gene: -; v_gene: TRBV29-1; CDR3aa: CSVATMSVTGNTIYF; CDR3nt: TGCAGCGTGGCTACAATGTCAGTTACGGGAAACACCATATATTTT
len: 17; abundance: -; j_gene: TRBJ1-1; d_gene: TRBD1; v_gene: TRBV10-1; CDR3aa: CASSEPGQGKEDTEAFF; CDR3nt: TGCGCCAGCAGTGAGCCGGGACAGGGTAAGGAGGACACTGAAGCTTTCTTT
len: 15; abundance: many; j_gene: TRBJ1-1; d_gene: TRBD1; v_gene: TRBV3-1; CDR3aa: CASSQAWTGNTEAFF; CDR3nt: TGTGCCAGCAGCCAGGCTTGGACAGGGAACACTGAAGCTTTCTTT
len: 14; abundance: few; j_gene: TRBJ2-2; d_gene: TRBD1; v_gene: TRBV27; CDR3aa: CASSSGGANGELFF; CDR3nt: TGTGCCAGCAGTTCAGGGGGCGCGAACGGGGAGCTGTTTTTT
len: 15; abundance: -; j_gene: TRBJ2-1; d_gene: -; v_gene: TRBV6-2/TRBV6-3; CDR3aa: CASSYSTAARGEQFF; CDR3nt: TGTGCCAGCAGTTACTCGACTGCGGCTCGGGGGGAGCAGTTCTTC
len: 16; abundance: many; j_gene: TRBJ2-7; d_gene: TRBD2; v_gene: TRBV20-1; CDR3aa: CSAVRLAGGPGYEQYF; CDR3nt: TGCAGTGCTGTCAGACTAGCGGGAGGGCCAGGTTACGAGCAGTACTTC
len: 14; abundance: -; j_gene: TRBJ1-1; d_gene: -; v_gene: TRBV12-3/TRBV12-4; CDR3aa: CASSFIPGDTEAFF; CDR3nt: TGTGCCAGCAGTTTTATACCCGGTGACACTGAAGCTTTCTTT